The 16 T cell receptor beta chains in this list originate from one sample, sequenced in a study of CD8 T cells in Susac syndrome. Random hexamers were used to reverse transcribe the RNA input (about 0.5 to 1 ug). TCRdb itself ran the immunoSEQ multiplex PCR reads through MiXCR, one entry per CDR3 protein. The table has some 180,000 distinct CDR3 sequences, about 95% seen once. Sequencing used CD4+ T cells from PBMCs. All receptors derive from a human donor with Susac syndrome.

The CDR3 bases are TGTGCCAGCAGTCCCATGGGGACTAGCGGGGCACAGTACTACGAGCAGTACTTC. Translating it yields CASSPMGTSGAQYYEQYF. The rearrangement uses TRBV6-2 or TRBV6-3 and TRBJ2-7; TRBD2 aligns across 13 bases. With 5 bases clipped from V and 3 bases from J, the junction kept 13 bases outside the gene matches. CDR1 MNHEY and CDR2 SVGEGT come from the germline V gene. This CDR3 contains 18 residues.

The J gene is TRBJ2-3, the V gene TRBV30; TRBD2 aligns across 10 bases. The CDR3 consists of 15 residues. V dropped 0 bases and J dropped 4; count of bases not matched to a gene: 4. CDR1 GTSNPN and CDR2 SVGIG come from the germline V gene (reference sequence). The CDR3 region has the DNA TGTGCCTGGAGTGTAACTAGCGGGGTTGCAGATACGCAGTATTTT. This translates into CAWSVTSGVADTQYF.

The chain has TRBV29-1 and TRBJ2-1; TRBD1 matches 8 bases. The trim removed 3 bases at V and 8 bases at J, leaving 3 bases unmatched. This CDR3 comprises 12 residues. The germline CDR1 and CDR2 sequences are SQVTM and ANQGSEA. In DNA, the CDR3 is TGCAGCGTTGACGACAGGGGCCATGAGCAGTTCTTC. Translation: CSVDDRGHEQFF.

The rearrangement links TRBV12-5 to TRBJ2-1, with D hard to call. The V gene lost 4 bases and the J gene lost 7 bases, with 5 bases spanning the gap. Germline CDR1 and CDR2: LGHNT and FRNRAP. CDR3 length: 11 residues. The CDR3 loop reads CASGSLNEQFF. The CDR3 DNA sequence: TGTGCTAGTGGTTCCCTGAATGAGCAGTTCTTC. Drawing the rest from reference TRBV12-5 and TRBJ2-1, the complete variable domain is DARVTQTPRHKVTEMGQEVTMRCQPILGHNTVFWYRQTMMQGLELLAYFRNRAPLDDSGMPKDRFSAEMPDATLATLKIQPSEPRDSAVYFCASGSLNEQFFGPGTRLTVL.

The CDR3 here is CASSLPSGRAGDTQYF. CDR3 nucleotide sequence: TGTGCCAGCAGCCTTCCTAGCGGGAGGGCGGGAGATACGCAGTATTTT. V usage is TRBV7-2 and J usage is TRBJ2-3; 12 nucleotides match TRBD2. The CDR3 runs 16 residues. CDR1 is SGHTA and CDR2 is FQGNSA in the germline V gene. V dropped 5 bases and J dropped 5; count of bases not matched to a gene: 8.

CDR3 amino acids: CASSRPDRPTEAFF. The CDR3 DNA follows: TGTGCCAGCAGCCGCCCTGACAGGCCCACTGAAGCTTTCTTT. The chain joins TRBV28 to TRBJ1-1, with a possible D match to TRBD1 (6 bases). The V gene's germline CDR1 is MDHEN and CDR2 SYDVKM. V dropped 6 bases and J dropped 4 bases, with 15 bases sitting between them. There are 14 residues in the CDR3.

The CDR3 DNA reads as TGCAGTGCACACGACTCGGGGGCCACCTACAATGAGCAGTTCTTC. Residues: CSAHDSGATYNEQFF. The chain combines TRBV20-1 with TRBJ2-1; D could derive from TRBD1 or TRBD2 (6 bases each). The CDR3 is 15 amino acids. V lost 6 bases to trimming and J lost 2 bases, with 17 bases between them. Germline CDR1 DFQATT, CDR2 SNEGSKA (reference sequence).

This chain joins TRBV20-1 and TRBJ2-2, with D maybe TRBD2 (6 bases). The CDR3 covers 14 residues. CDR1 is DFQATT, CDR2 SNEGSKA, per germline (reference sequence). CDR3 DNA sequence: TGCATTTCGGGACTCTTAACGAACACCGGGGAGCTGTTTTTT. It specifies CISGLLTNTGELFF.

The chain carries TRBV9 and TRBJ1-6; D perhaps matches TRBD1 (6 bases). The germline gives CDR1 SGDLS, CDR2 YYNGEE. The CDR3 has 15 amino acids. Deletions cut 0 bases from V and 8 bases from J, with 12 bases between. In DNA form, the CDR3 reads TGTGCCAGCAGCGTAGGCGCAGGGGAGGATTCACCCCTCCACTTT. Protein: CASSVGAGEDSPLHF.

The rearrangement uses TRBV4-2 and TRBJ1-2; 8 bases fit TRBD1. This CDR3 contains 15 residues. The germline gives CDR1 LGHNA, CDR2 YNFKEQ. V was clipped by 1 base and J by 5 bases; unmatched bases: 6. The CDR3 DNA follows: TGTGCCAGCAGCCAAGCAGGACAGGGCCTTTATGGCTACACCTTC. Protein sequence: CASSQAGQGLYGYTF.

J is TRBJ2-5 and V is TRBV4-1, with a possible D match to TRBD2 (5 bases). The germline V gene has CDR1 MGHRA and CDR2 YSYEKL. Trimming took 0 bases from V and 2 from J, leaving 13 bases between them. The CDR3 covers 16 residues. CDR3 sequence reads: CASSQDGRSGQETQYF. CDR3 nucleotides: TGCGCCAGCAGCCAAGATGGCCGGTCGGGGCAAGAGACCCAGTACTTC.

This clonotype was detected a few times. The chain couples TRBV14 to TRBJ2-7, with D possibly TRBD1 on 6 matching bases. The germline gives CDR1 SGHDN, CDR2 FVKESK. The CDR3 runs 14 residues. The V gene lost 4 bases and the J gene lost 1 base, with 11 bases spanning the gap. CDR3 nucleotides: TGTGCCAGCAGCCCGCAGGGGAATTCCTACGAGCAGTACTTC. Translated: CASSPQGNSYEQYF.

This clonotype has a single count. This chain links TRBV24-1 with TRBJ2-3; D is ambiguous. CDR3 length equals 12 residues. Germline V gene lookup returns CDR1 KGHDR and CDR2 SFDVKD. The V gene lost 5 bases and the J gene lost 7 bases, with 9 bases spanning the gap. The CDR3 DNA is TGTGCCACCAGTGGAACCCGACATACGCAGTATTTT. Translation: CATSGTRHTQYF.

The V gene is TRBV5-1, the J gene TRBJ1-2; 8 bases fit TRBD1. This CDR3 has 12 amino acids. V shed 7 bases, J shed 8 bases, and the junction held 7 bases outside the gene matches. Germline CDR1 and CDR2: SGHRS and YFSETQ. Here the CDR3 reads CASGTTGEGYTF. The CDR3 DNA is TGCGCCAGCGGGACGACAGGGGAAGGCTACACCTTC.

Remarks on this clonotype: Relative to the germline gene, one junction end is altered; a read error may explain this. The V call is TRBV7-9, the J call TRBJ2-7, with D unresolved. The CDR3 is made up of 12 amino acids. Looked up from germline, CDR1 is SEHNR and CDR2 is FQNEAQ (reference sequence). For the CDR3, the DNA is TGTGCCAGCAGCCCCGCCCACTACGAGCAGAACTTC. It codes for CASSPAHYEQNF.

The chain couples TRBV29-1 to TRBJ1-2; 8 bases map to TRBD1. Germline V gene lookup returns CDR1 SQVTM and CDR2 ANQGSEA. V dropped 0 bases and J dropped 5; count of bases not matched to a gene: 8. The CDR3 contains 15 residues. The CDR3 sequence: CSVEDPGQVDYGYTF. CDR3 coding DNA: TGCAGCGTTGAAGATCCGGGACAGGTGGATTATGGCTACACCTTC.